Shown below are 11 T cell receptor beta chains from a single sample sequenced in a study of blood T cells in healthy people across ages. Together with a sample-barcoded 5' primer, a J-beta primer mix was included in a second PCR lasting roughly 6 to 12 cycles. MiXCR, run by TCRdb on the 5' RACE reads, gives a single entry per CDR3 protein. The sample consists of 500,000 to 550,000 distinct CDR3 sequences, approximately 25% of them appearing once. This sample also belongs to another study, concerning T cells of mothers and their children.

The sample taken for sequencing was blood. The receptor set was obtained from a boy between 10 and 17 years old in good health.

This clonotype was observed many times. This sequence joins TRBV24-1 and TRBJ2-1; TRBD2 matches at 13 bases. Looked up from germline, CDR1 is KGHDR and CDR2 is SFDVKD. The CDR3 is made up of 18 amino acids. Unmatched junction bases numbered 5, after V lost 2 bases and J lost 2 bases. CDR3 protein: CATSDSRTSGSTYNEQFF. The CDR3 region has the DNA TGTGCCACCAGTGATTCGAGGACTAGCGGGAGCACCTACAATGAGCAGTTCTTC.

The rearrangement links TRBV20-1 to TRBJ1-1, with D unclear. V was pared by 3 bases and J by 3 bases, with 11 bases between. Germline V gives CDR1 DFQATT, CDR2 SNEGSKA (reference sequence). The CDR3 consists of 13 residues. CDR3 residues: CSARAGADTEAFF. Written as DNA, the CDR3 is TGCAGTGCTAGGGCGGGTGCGGACACTGAAGCTTTCTTT.

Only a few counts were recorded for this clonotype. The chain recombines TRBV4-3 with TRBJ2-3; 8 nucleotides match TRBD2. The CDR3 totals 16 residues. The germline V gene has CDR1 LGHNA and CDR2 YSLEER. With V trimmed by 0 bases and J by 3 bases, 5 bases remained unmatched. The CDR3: CASSQDLAGWTDTQYF. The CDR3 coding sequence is TGCGCCAGCAGCCAAGATTTAGCGGGGTGGACAGATACGCAGTATTTT.

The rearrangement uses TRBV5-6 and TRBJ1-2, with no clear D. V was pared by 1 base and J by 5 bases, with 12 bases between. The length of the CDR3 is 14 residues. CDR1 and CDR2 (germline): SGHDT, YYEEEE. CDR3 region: CASSLSGSVYGYTF. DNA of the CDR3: TGTGCCAGCAGCTTGAGTGGATCCGTATATGGCTACACCTTC.

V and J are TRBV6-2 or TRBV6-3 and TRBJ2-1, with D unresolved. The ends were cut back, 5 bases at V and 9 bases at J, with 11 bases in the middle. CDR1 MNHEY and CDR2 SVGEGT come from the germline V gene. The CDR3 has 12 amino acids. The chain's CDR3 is CASSSPGSEQFF. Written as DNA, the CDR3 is TGTGCCAGCAGTAGCCCCGGCAGTGAGCAGTTCTTC.

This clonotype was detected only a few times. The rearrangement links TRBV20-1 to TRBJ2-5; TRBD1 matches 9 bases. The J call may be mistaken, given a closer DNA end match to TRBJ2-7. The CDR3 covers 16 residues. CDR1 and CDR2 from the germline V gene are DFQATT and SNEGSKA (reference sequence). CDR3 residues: CSAPSRDREWSYEQYF. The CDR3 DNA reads TGCAGTGCTCCCTCCCGGGACAGGGAATGGAGCTACGAGCAGTACTTC.

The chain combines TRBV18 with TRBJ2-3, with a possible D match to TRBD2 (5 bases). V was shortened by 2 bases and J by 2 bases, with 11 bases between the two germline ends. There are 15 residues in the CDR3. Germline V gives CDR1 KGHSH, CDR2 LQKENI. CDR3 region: CASSPLGADTDTQYF. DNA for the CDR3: TGTGCCAGCTCACCATTAGGAGCGGACACAGATACGCAGTATTTT.

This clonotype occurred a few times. The CDR3 DNA reads TGTGCCAGCAGCCCCCATAGGACTAGTGGGGGGCCTCGGAATGAGCAGTTCTTC. Amino acid sequence: CASSPHRTSGGPRNEQFF. This sequence joins TRBV7-8 and TRBJ2-1; D is perhaps TRBD2 (7 bases). Germline CDR1 reads SGHVS; CDR2 reads FQNEAQ. The CDR3 sequence is 18 residues long. Trimming left V 5 bases short and J 7 bases short, with 27 bases between.

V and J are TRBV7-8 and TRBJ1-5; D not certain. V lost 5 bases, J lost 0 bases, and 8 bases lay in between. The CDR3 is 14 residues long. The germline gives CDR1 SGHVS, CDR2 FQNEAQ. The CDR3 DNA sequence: TGTGCCAGCAGCCCGCACAATAGCAATCAGCCCCAGCATTTT. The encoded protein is CASSPHNSNQPQHF.

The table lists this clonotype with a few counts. DNA of the CDR3: TGTGCCAGCAGTTTAGGGACTGGACAATACGAGCAGTACTTC. Translated: CASSLGTGQYEQYF. The chain employs TRBV27 and TRBJ2-7, with TRBD2 as a possible D gene (6 bases). CDR1 MNHEY and CDR2 SMNVEV come from the germline V gene (reference sequence). The CDR3 spans 14 residues. The V end was cut by 2 bases, the J end by 4 bases, with 12 bases between.

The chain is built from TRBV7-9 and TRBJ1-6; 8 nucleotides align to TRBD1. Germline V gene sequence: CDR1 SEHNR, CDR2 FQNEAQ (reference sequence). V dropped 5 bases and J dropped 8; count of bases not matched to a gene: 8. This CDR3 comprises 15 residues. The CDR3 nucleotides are TGTGCCAGCAGCCGAGGGCAGGGGGCCCATTCACCCCTCCACTTT. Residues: CASSRGQGAHSPLHF.